A single sample gave rise to the 16 T cell receptor beta chains below, sequenced in a study of CD8+ T cells in alopecia areata. RNA, once extracted, was reverse transcribed into cDNA for use as the sequencing template. The data were produced by immunoSEQ multiplex PCR, yet TCRdb's version contains in-frame clones alone and is incomplete. The sample has 150,000 to 180,000 clones; about 51% are singletons. The sequences come from CD8+ T cells sorted from blood, collected at week 0. The receptors here all came from a human donor with alopecia areata.

This clone turned up a few times. The rearrangement links TRBV27 to TRBJ2-3; 9 bases map to TRBD1. The CDR3 has 17 residues. Germline CDR1 is MNHEY and CDR2 is SMNVEV (reference sequence). The V segment lost 0 bases and the J segment 3 bases; nucleotides outside the gene matches: 7. The CDR3 sequence: CASSLSDGTGRTDTQYF. The CDR3 coding sequence is TGTGCCAGCAGTTTATCGGATGGGACAGGGAGAACAGATACGCAGTATTTT.

CDR3 protein: CASSPDYNEQFF. In DNA form, the CDR3 reads TGTGCCAGCAGTCCTGACTATAATGAGCAGTTCTTC. The chain recombines TRBV27 with TRBJ2-1, with D possibly being TRBD2 (5 bases). Deletions cut 5 bases from V and 7 bases from J, with 9 bases between. The length of the CDR3 is 12 residues. CDR1 is MNHEY, CDR2 SMNVEV, per germline (reference sequence).

The gene calls are TRBV27 and TRBJ1-1; 8 bases are shared with TRBD1. V shed 2 bases and J 11 bases; nucleotides not matched to a gene: 13. CDR3 length: 15 residues. The germline gives CDR1 MNHEY, CDR2 SMNVEV (reference sequence). The CDR3 spells CASSLNANPGQVAFF. CDR3 bases: TGTGCCAGCAGTTTAAACGCAAATCCGGGACAGGTGGCTTTCTTT.

V is TRBV2 and J is TRBJ2-1, with D perhaps assigned TRBD1 or TRBD2 (5 bases each). CDR1 is SNHLY and CDR2 is FYNNEI in the germline V gene. This CDR3 has 15 amino acids. V shed 4 bases and J shed 7 bases, with 17 bases lying between them. CDR3 sequence (DNA): TGTGCCAGCAGTGGGCGGGCACAATCAGGGAATGAGCAGTTCTTC. It specifies CASSGRAQSGNEQFF.

This clone showed up just a few times. V usage is TRBV5-1 and J usage is TRBJ1-1, with D unclear. Germline V CDR1 and CDR2: SGHRS, YFSETQ. CDR3 size: 13 residues. The V end was cut by 1 base, the J end by 8 bases, with 12 bases between. CDR3 region: CASSLRQAEEAFF. CDR3 nucleotide sequence: TGCGCCAGCAGCTTGAGGCAGGCAGAGGAAGCTTTCTTT.

The chain combines TRBV19 with TRBJ1-2; tentatively, D is TRBD1 (5 bases). V was shortened by 3 bases and J by 7 bases, with 9 bases between the two germline ends. This CDR3 contains 12 residues. Germline V gene lookup returns CDR1 LNHDA and CDR2 SQIVND (reference sequence). The CDR3 here is CASSMGPLGYTF. The CDR3 coding sequence is TGTGCCAGTAGTATGGGGCCCCTTGGCTACACCTTC.

CDR3 bases: TGTGCCAGCAGGCTAAAACAGGCTTACCACACTGAAGCTTTCTTT. This sequence encodes CASRLKQAYHTEAFF. The V call is TRBV6-5, the J call TRBJ1-1, with a weak D call TRBD1 (5 bases). Germline CDR1 is MNHEY and CDR2 is SVGAGI. The CDR3 is made up of 15 amino acids. Trimming stripped 6 bases from V and 3 bases from J, with 17 bases between.

V usage is TRBV13 and J usage is TRBJ2-7, with 7 bases identical to TRBD1. CDR3 length: 13 amino acids. The V segment lost 8 bases and the J segment 4 bases; nucleotides outside the gene matches: 8. The germline V gene has CDR1 PRHDT and CDR2 FYEKMQ (reference sequence). The CDR3 loop is CASRLGTAYEQYF. CDR3 coding DNA: TGTGCCAGCCGCCTAGGGACAGCTTACGAGCAGTACTTC.

The rearrangement uses TRBV30 and TRBJ2-2, with D perhaps TRBD1 (6 bases). From germline, CDR1 is GTSNPN and CDR2 SVGIG (reference sequence). The CDR3 consists of 16 residues. Between the trimmed V and J ends, which lost 2 bases and 5 bases, there was a span of 18 bases. Here the CDR3 DNA reads TGTGCCTGGAGTCAAGATACAGGGTTGCTGACCGGGGAGCTGTTTTTT. Its protein is CAWSQDTGLLTGELFF.

This clone was observed a handful of times. The chain uses TRBV4-3 and TRBJ2-7; no clear D. V shed 3 bases and J shed 2 bases, with 17 bases lying between them. CDR1 and CDR2 from the germline V gene are LGHNA and YSLEER. The CDR3 is made up of 16 amino acids. CDR3 nucleotide sequence: TGCGCCAGCAGCCACCGGATCCAAAGCTTTCCCTACGAGCAGTACTTC. The encoded protein is CASSHRIQSFPYEQYF.

This sequence joins TRBV7-6 and TRBJ2-2; D is possibly TRBD2 (6 bases). Germline lookup yields CDR1 SGHVS and CDR2 FNYEAQ. V dropped 4 bases and J dropped 3 bases, with 12 bases sitting between them. The CDR3 runs to 15 residues. This CDR3 reads CASSYRRADTGELFF. Written as DNA, the CDR3 is TGTGCCAGCAGCTATAGGAGGGCAGACACCGGGGAGCTGTTTTTT.

The rearrangement joins TRBV29-1 to TRBJ2-4, with D uncertain. Looked up from germline, CDR1 is SQVTM and CDR2 is ANQGSEA. The length of the CDR3 is 15 residues. V gave up 1 base and J gave up 0 bases, with 10 bases separating them. CDR3 amino acids: CSVEGGLLAKNIQYF. DNA for the CDR3: TGCAGCGTTGAAGGTGGGCTGTTAGCCAAAAACATTCAGTACTTC.

The chain links TRBV29-1 to TRBJ1-2; D gene unclear. The CDR3 covers 13 residues. Germline V CDR1 and CDR2: SQVTM, ANQGSEA. V was shortened by 2 bases and J by 3 bases, with 10 bases between the two germline ends. CDR3 bases: TGCAGCGTTGAAATACCAGATTACTATGGCTACACCTTC. This codes for CSVEIPDYYGYTF. Combining the CDR3 with reference TRBV29-1 and TRBJ1-2 gives the whole variable domain SAVISQKPSRDICQRGTSLTIQCQVDSQVTMMFWYRQQPGQSLTLIATANQGSEATYESGFVIDKFPISRPNLTFSTLTVSNMSPEDSSIYLCSVEIPDYYGYTFGSGTRLTVV.

On this clone: A read error may produce the germline difference seen at one junction end. The chain carries TRBV29-1 and TRBJ1-2; 9 bases are shared with TRBD1. This CDR3 spans 17 amino acids. Germline V gene data show CDR1 as SQVTM and CDR2 as ANQGSEA. CDR3 loop: CSAVLPGQGAFDYDYTF. In nucleotides, the CDR3 is TGCAGCGCTGTTCTCCCGGGACAGGGAGCCTTTGACTATGACTACACCTTC. Complete variable domain (other parts from reference TRBV29-1 and TRBJ1-2): SAVISQKPSRDICQRGTSLTIQCQVDSQVTMMFWYRQQPGQSLTLIATANQGSEATYESGFVIDKFPISRPNLTFSTLTVSNMSPEDSSIYLCSAVLPGQGAFDYDYTFGSGTRLTVV.

The chain has TRBV13 and TRBJ1-6; D is possibly TRBD1 (6 bases). The germline gives CDR1 PRHDT, CDR2 FYEKMQ (reference sequence). The CDR3 has 12 residues. V lost 4 bases, J lost 11 bases, and 9 bases lay in between. Here the CDR3 reads CASSSQGTPLHF. The CDR3 nucleotides read TGTGCCAGCAGCTCACAGGGTACACCCCTCCACTTT. Complete variable domain (other parts from reference TRBV13 and TRBJ1-6): AAGVIQSPRHLIKEKRETATLKCYPIPRHDTVYWYQQGPGQDPQFLISFYEKMQSDKGSIPDRFSAQQFSDYHSELNMSSLELGDSALYFCASSSQGTPLHFGNGTRLTVT.

V and J are TRBV9 and TRBJ2-2; D might be TRBD1 (6 bases). Germline V gene sequence: CDR1 SGDLS, CDR2 YYNGEE. Trimming removed 6 bases at V and 4 bases at J, with 13 bases between. The CDR3 extends over 14 amino acids. CDR3 sequence: CASTRGGGTGELFF. In DNA, the CDR3 is TGTGCCAGCACCCGAGGGGGTGGCACCGGGGAGCTGTTTTTT.